This T cell receptor beta chain was captured by sequencing in a study of CD8+CD57+ T cells in acquired aplastic anemia. Study-wide findings and caveats: Comparison of patients with controls identified twenty-nine shared CD8+ CDR3 sequences.

Remarks on this clonotype: Its antigen is undetermined.

Genomic DNA templated the TCR beta VDJ and CDR3 profiling. MiXCR was run by TCRdb on the reads, yielding one entry per CDR3 protein. The sample lists 68,000 or so distinct CDR3 sequences, 54% occurring once. V lost 0 bases, J lost 0 bases, and 10 bases lay in between. Germline V gene data show CDR1 as KGHSH and CDR2 as LQKENI. The CDR3 runs to 16 residues. This clonotype originated in a human donor in good health, serving as a control. This chain links TRBV18 with TRBJ2-3; D is uncertain. Sample: sorted CD4+, CD8+, or CD8+CD57+ T cells (not recorded which) from PBMCs. CDR3 residues: CASSPPHSPSTDTQYF. The CDR3, as DNA: TGTGCCAGCTCACCACCTCACAGTCCTAGCACAGATACGCAGTATTTT.